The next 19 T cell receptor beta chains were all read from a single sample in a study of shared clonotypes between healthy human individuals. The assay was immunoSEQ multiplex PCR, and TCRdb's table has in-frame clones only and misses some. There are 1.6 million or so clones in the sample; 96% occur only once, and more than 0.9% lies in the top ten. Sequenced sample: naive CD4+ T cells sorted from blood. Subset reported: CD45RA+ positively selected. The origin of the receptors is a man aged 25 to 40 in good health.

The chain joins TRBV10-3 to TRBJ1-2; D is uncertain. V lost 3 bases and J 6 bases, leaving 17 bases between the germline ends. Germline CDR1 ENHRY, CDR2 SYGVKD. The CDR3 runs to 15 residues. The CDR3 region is CAISERPLSRHGYTF. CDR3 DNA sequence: TGTGCCATCAGTGAAAGGCCACTAAGCCGACATGGCTACACCTTC.

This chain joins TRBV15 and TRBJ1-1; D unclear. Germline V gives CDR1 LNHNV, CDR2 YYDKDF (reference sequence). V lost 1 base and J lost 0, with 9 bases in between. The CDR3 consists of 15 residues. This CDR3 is CATSRVGSMNTEAFF. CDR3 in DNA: TGTGCCACCAGCAGAGTCGGCAGTATGAACACTGAAGCTTTCTTT.

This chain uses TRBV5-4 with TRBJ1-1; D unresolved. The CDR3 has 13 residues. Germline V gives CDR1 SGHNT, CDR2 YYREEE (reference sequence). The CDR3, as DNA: TGTGCTGGAGGGAAAGGGTTGAACACTGAAGCTTTCTTT. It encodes CAGGKGLNTEAFF.

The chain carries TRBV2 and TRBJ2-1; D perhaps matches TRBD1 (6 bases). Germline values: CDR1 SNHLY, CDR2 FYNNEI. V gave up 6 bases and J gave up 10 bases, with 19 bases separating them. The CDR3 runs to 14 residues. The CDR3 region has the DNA TGTGCCAGCAGGCCGACTTGGGGGCTCGACGAGCAGTTCTTC. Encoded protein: CASRPTWGLDEQFF.

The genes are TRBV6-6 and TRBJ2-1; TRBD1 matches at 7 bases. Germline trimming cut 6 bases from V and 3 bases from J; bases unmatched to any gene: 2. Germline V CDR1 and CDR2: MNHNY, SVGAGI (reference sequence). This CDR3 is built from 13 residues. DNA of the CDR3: TGTGCCAGCAGCTGGGACAGCTACAATGAGCAGTTCTTC. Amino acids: CASSWDSYNEQFF.

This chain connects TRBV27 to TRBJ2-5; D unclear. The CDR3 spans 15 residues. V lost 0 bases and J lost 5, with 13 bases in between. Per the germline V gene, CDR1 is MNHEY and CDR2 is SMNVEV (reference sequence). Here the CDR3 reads CASSLSWISRETQYF. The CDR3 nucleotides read TGTGCCAGCAGTTTATCGTGGATAAGCCGGGAGACCCAGTACTTC.

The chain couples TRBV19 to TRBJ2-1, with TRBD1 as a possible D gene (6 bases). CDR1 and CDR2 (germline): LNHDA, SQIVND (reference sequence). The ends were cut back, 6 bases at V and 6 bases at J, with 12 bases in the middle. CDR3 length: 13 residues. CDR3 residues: CASSDTGRNEQFF. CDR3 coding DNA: TGTGCCAGTAGCGACACAGGGCGCAATGAGCAGTTCTTC.

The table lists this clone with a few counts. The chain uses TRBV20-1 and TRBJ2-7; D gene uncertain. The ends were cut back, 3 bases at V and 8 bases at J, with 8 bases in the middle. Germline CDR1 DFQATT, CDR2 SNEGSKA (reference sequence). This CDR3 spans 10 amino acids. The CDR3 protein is CSASMGKQYF. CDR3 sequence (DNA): TGCAGTGCTAGTATGGGGAAGCAGTACTTC.

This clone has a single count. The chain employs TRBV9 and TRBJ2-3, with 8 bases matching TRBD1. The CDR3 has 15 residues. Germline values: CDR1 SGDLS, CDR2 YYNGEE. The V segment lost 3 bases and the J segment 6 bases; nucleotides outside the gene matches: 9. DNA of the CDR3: TGTGCCAGCAGCGCCGGACAGGGAGTCACGGATACGCAGTATTTT. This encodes CASSAGQGVTDTQYF.

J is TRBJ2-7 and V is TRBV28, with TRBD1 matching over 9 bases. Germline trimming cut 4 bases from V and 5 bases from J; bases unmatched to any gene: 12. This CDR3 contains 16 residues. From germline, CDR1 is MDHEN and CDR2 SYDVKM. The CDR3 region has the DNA TGTGCCAGCAGTTATACGGACAGGGGCGCACGGGACGAGCAGTACTTC. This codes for CASSYTDRGARDEQYF.

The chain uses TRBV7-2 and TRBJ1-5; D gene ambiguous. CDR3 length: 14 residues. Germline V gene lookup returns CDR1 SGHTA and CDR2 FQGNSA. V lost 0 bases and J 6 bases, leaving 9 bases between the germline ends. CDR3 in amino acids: CASSLAPAGQPQHF. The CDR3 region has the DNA TGTGCCAGCAGCTTAGCTCCGGCGGGTCAGCCCCAGCATTTT.

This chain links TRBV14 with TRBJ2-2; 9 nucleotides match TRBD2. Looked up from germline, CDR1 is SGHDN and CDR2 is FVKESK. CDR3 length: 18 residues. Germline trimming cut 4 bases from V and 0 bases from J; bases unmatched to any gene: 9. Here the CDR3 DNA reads TGTGCCAGCAGCCTTCGGCCGGCGGGAGGGCCGAACACCGGGGAGCTGTTTTTT. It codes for CASSLRPAGGPNTGELFF.

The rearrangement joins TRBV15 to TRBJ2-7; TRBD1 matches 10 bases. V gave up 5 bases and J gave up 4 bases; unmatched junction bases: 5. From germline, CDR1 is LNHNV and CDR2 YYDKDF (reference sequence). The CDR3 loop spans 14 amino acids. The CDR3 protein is CATSRTGGIYEQYF. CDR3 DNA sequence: TGTGCCACCAGCCGGACAGGGGGGATTTACGAGCAGTACTTC. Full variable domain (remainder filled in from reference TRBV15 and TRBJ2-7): DAMVIQNPRYQVTQFGKPVTLSCSQTLNHNVMYWYQQKSSQAPKLLFHYYDKDFNNEADTPDNFQSRRPNTSFCFLDIRSPGLGDTAMYLCATSRTGGIYEQYFGPGTRLTVT.

The DNA for the CDR3 is TGTGCCAGCAGGGGGATCCCTGAAGCTTTCTTT. It yields the protein CASRGIPEAFF. The rearrangement joins TRBV2 to TRBJ1-1, with D unclear. The germline V and J ends were trimmed by 6 bases and 6 bases, with 8 bases remaining between them. CDR3 size: 11 residues. Germline loops: CDR1 SNHLY, CDR2 FYNNEI.

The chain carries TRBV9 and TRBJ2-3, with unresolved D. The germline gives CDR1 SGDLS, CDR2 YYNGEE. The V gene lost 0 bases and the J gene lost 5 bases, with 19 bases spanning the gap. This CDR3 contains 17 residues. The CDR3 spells CASSVDGSWGGGDTQYF. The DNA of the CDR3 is TGTGCCAGCAGCGTAGATGGTAGTTGGGGTGGTGGAGATACGCAGTATTTT.

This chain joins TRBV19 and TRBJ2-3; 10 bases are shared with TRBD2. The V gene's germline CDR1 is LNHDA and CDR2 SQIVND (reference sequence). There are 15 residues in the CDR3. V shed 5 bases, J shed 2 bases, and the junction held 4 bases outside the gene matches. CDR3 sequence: CASSPLAGPTDTQYF. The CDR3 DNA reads TGTGCCAGTAGTCCACTAGCGGGACCCACAGATACGCAGTATTTT.

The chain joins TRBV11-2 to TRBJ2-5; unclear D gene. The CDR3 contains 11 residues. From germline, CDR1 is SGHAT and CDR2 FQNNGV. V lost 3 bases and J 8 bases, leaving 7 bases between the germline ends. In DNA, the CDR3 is TGTGCCAGCAGCTTTGGCAGTACCCAGTACTTC. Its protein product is CASSFGSTQYF.

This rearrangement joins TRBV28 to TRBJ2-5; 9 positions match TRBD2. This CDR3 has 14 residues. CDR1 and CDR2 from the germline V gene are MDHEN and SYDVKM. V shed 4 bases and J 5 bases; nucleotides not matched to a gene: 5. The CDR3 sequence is CASSSLAGEETQYF. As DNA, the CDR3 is TGTGCCAGCAGTTCTTTAGCGGGAGAGGAGACCCAGTACTTC.

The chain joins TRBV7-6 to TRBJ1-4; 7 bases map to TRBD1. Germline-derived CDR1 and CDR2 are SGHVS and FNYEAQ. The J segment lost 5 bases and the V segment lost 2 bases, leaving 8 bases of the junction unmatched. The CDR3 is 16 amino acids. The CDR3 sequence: CASSLHGDSINEKLFF. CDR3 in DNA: TGTGCCAGCAGCTTACATGGGGACAGCATAAATGAAAAACTGTTTTTT.